The clone carrying this T cell receptor beta chain was seen many times. The record originates from a study of regulatory T cells in long-lasting Graves disease. Arm-PCR of CDR3 regions with iRepertoire HTBI primers generated TCR beta libraries. One entry per CDR3 protein, called by TCRdb with MiXCR from the multiplex PCR reads. The top ten clones hold about two fifths of a sample with 650,000 to 700,000 distinct CDR3 sequences, approximately 31% of them seen once. Time point indicated: persistent/refractory GD, antithyroid drugs over 5 years with positive TRAb. Making the TCR library involved RNA that had been extracted from PBMCs. This TCR came from a female donor with Graves disease. The source was peripheral blood mononuclear cells (PBMCs), collected when the disease was refractory, from a patient treated with antithyroid drugs.

CDR3 sequence: CASSVLQGGETQYF. The DNA of the CDR3 is TGTGCCAGCAGTGTTCTACAGGGGGGTGAGACCCAGTACTTC. This sequence joins TRBV2 and TRBJ2-5, with TRBD1 matching over 8 bases. Germline V CDR1 and CDR2: SNHLY, FYNNEI. V lost 4 bases, J lost 5 bases, and 6 bases stayed unmatched. The CDR3 is 14 amino acids.